The 12 T cell receptor beta chains below all came from one sample that was sequenced in a study of blood T cell repertoires in COVID-19 (dated by TCRdb to between 2020 and 2021). Libraries were prepared through the immunoSEQ multiplex PCR assay. TCRdb mirrors the immuneACCESS table, restricted to in-frame sequences. Some clones are absent from its copies; in checked studies, under half trace to an unresolved V gene, and the reason for the others is unknown. The sample data list about 120,000 clones, and roughly 80% of these were observed just once. 7.9% of the sample is in the top ten clones. Sequenced: peripheral blood. These receptor sequences come from a human donor in a cohort sampled during active COVID-19.

This clone was observed a single time. The V call is TRBV7-8, the J call TRBJ1-5; maybe TRBD1 (5 bases). The CDR3 totals 16 residues. Germline CDR1 is SGHVS and CDR2 is FQNEAQ. V was pared by 4 bases and J by 2 bases, with 15 bases between. The CDR3 DNA reads as TGTGCCAGCAGCTCTGGCGGAGGGGTCGGCAATCAGCCCCAGCATTTT. Protein sequence: CASSSGGGVGNQPQHF.

This clone came up once. The V and J genes are TRBV28 and TRBJ1-2; 8 positions agree with TRBD1. CDR3 size: 14 residues. The V gene's germline CDR1 is MDHEN and CDR2 SYDVKM. Trimming at V came to 6 bases and at J to 3 bases, leaving 6 bases not matched to a gene. CDR3 coding DNA: TGTGCCAGCAGCCTCGGACAGGGATACTATGGCTACACCTTC. Protein sequence: CASSLGQGYYGYTF.

The chain employs TRBV5-1 and TRBJ1-1; D possibly corresponds to TRBD1 (6 bases). The germline CDR1 and CDR2 sequences are SGHRS and YFSETQ. V dropped 3 bases and J dropped 4 bases, with 19 bases sitting between them. The CDR3 totals 16 residues. CDR3 nucleotides: TGCGCCAGCAGCTCAGCCCCAGGGACAATAGGCACTGAAGCTTTCTTT. Its translation: CASSSAPGTIGTEAFF.

Here the CDR3 DNA reads TGTGCCAGCAGTGCTACGTTACACAGGGGTCCGAGGAATCAGCCCCAGCATTTT. This codes for CASSATLHRGPRNQPQHF. This rearrangement joins TRBV2 to TRBJ1-5; 7 bases line up with TRBD1. J lost 4 bases, V lost 4 bases, and 16 bases had no gene match. The CDR3 is made up of 18 amino acids. From germline, CDR1 is SNHLY and CDR2 FYNNEI.

V usage is TRBV6-2 or TRBV6-3 and J usage is TRBJ1-2; 8 nucleotides agree with TRBD1. This CDR3 has 13 amino acids. Germline V gives CDR1 MNHEY, CDR2 SVGEGT. V dropped 5 bases and J dropped 4; count of bases not matched to a gene: 3. The CDR3 region has the DNA TGTGCCAGCAGTAGACAGGGGCGCTATGGCTACACCTTC. Amino acids: CASSRQGRYGYTF.

This chain connects TRBV28 to TRBJ2-7; 12 bases are shared with TRBD1. The germline CDR1 and CDR2 sequences are MDHEN and SYDVKM. The CDR3 runs to 16 residues. The junction had 5 bases not matched to a gene; V was cut back by 1 base and J by 4 bases. DNA for the CDR3: TGTGCCAGCAGTTTATCGGGGACAGGGGGCTATTACGAGCAGTACTTC. This translates into CASSLSGTGGYYEQYF.

V is TRBV5-6 and J is TRBJ1-4, with 9 bases lining up with TRBD1. This CDR3 spans 16 amino acids. V lost 3 bases, J lost 7 bases, and 10 bases stayed unmatched. Germline V gene lookup returns CDR1 SGHDT and CDR2 YYEEEE. The CDR3 here is CASSSLRDRVSEKLFF. The CDR3 DNA is TGTGCCAGCAGCTCGCTCAGGGACAGGGTAAGTGAAAAACTGTTTTTT.

The chain carries TRBV29-1 and TRBJ2-1, with TRBD2 matching 14 bases. Germline CDR1 SQVTM, CDR2 ANQGSEA. The CDR3 is 15 amino acids. Trimming removed 7 bases from V and 5 bases from J; junction bases left unmatched: 7. CDR3 coding DNA: TGCAGCGCCCGACCGACTAGCGGGAGGGACAATGAGCAGTTCTTC. This translates into CSARPTSGRDNEQFF.

The gene calls are TRBV29-1 and TRBJ1-2; D gene unclear. The germline gives CDR1 SQVTM, CDR2 ANQGSEA. The CDR3 totals 11 residues. Trimming took 6 bases from V and 7 from J, leaving 12 bases between them. The CDR3 sequence is CSVPGVRGYTF. For the CDR3, the DNA is TGCAGCGTCCCGGGAGTCCGTGGCTACACCTTC.

This clone was recorded a few times. Distinct nucleotide sequences in the sample also encode this CDR3. The gene calls are TRBV12-3 or TRBV12-4 and TRBJ2-7; 9 positions agree with TRBD1. The ends lost 5 bases at V and 3 bases at J; junction bases unmatched: 2. This CDR3 region has 13 residues. This chain's CDR3 is CASSPGQGYEQYF. Here the CDR3 DNA reads TGTGCCAGCAGTCCGGGACAGGGCTACGAGCAGTACTTC.

This clone was recorded a few times. The chain carries TRBV11-3 and TRBJ1-2; D is unclear. The CDR3 totals 14 residues. Germline assignment: CDR1 SGHNT and CDR2 YENEEA. The V and J ends lost 5 bases and 4 bases respectively, with 14 bases between them. The CDR3 DNA follows: TGTGCCAGCAGCCCGCGGGAAAACCCCTATGGCTACACCTTC. Its protein product is CASSPRENPYGYTF.

The chain uses TRBV6-5 and TRBJ1-2; 7 positions match TRBD1. J was trimmed by 4 bases and V by 6 bases; bases with no gene match: 11. The germline gives CDR1 MNHEY, CDR2 SVGAGI. This CDR3 has 15 residues. For the CDR3, the DNA is TGTGCCAGCAGCTTAAGGACAGGAACCTTCTATGGCTACACCTTC. Translation gives CASSLRTGTFYGYTF.